These 8 T cell receptor beta chains came from one sample sequenced in a study of T-cell memory formation after mild COVID-19. TCRdb passed the 5' RACE reads through MiXCR, listing each CDR3 protein once. The sample records about 360,000 distinct CDR3 sequences, 13% to 15% being singletons. Sequencing used PBMCs or a T cell subset sorted from them (not recorded which). Source of these receptors: a man aged 18-30 years who had mild COVID-19 (a few samples of this study predate the infection). Cell type and time point are not known.

The rearrangement links TRBV6-5 to TRBJ1-6; D is ambiguous. Trimming shortened V by 2 bases and J by 13 bases, and 15 bases separated the two germline ends. The germline CDR1 and CDR2 sequences are MNHEY and SVGAGI. The CDR3 runs 14 residues. The CDR3 DNA reads as TGTGCCAGCAGTTACGGTCCCCGCGAATCCCCCCTCCACTTT. This sequence encodes CASSYGPRESPLHF.

Only a few counts were recorded for this clonotype. This rearrangement joins TRBV5-1 to TRBJ1-2, with D tentatively TRBD1 (5 bases). The germline CDR1 and CDR2 sequences are SGHRS and YFSETQ. V was pared by 0 bases and J by 4 bases, with 16 bases between. The length of the CDR3 is 16 residues. The CDR3 bases are TGCGCCAGCAGCTTGGTTGGGCAGGGTCAGACCTATGGCTACACCTTC. It is translated as CASSLVGQGQTYGYTF.

This clonotype showed up just a few times. The rearrangement joins TRBV20-1 to TRBJ2-7; TRBD2 matches 10 bases. Germline trimming cut 5 bases from V and 2 bases from J; bases unmatched to any gene: 6. The CDR3 covers 14 residues. Germline V gives CDR1 DFQATT, CDR2 SNEGSKA (reference sequence). CDR3 sequence: CSAEKRGGTYEQYF. The CDR3 nucleotides read TGCAGTGCTGAGAAGCGGGGGGGCACCTACGAGCAGTACTTC.

The gene calls are TRBV4-1 and TRBJ2-2; unclear D gene. V was trimmed by 3 bases and J by 4 bases, leaving 9 bases between them. Germline CDR1 MGHRA, CDR2 YSYEKL. The CDR3 extends over 14 amino acids. The CDR3 nucleotides are TGCGCCAGCAGCCACTCCGGGTTCACCGGGGAGCTGTTTTTT. As protein: CASSHSGFTGELFF.

This clonotype was counted a few times. The chain is built from TRBV5-4 and TRBJ2-5, with 10 bases aligning to TRBD1. The CDR3 is 14 amino acids. Trimming cost V 4 bases and J 5 bases; bases outside gene matches: 5. Germline CDR1 is SGHNT and CDR2 is YYREEE (reference sequence). The CDR3 DNA follows: TGTGCCAGCAGCCGACAGGGGGCGGGGGAGACCCAGTACTTC. This gives the protein CASSRQGAGETQYF.

The chain joins TRBV19 to TRBJ2-1; the D is unclear. The CDR3 is made up of 11 amino acids. In germline, CDR1 is LNHDA, CDR2 SQIVND (reference sequence). Trimming left V 3 bases short and J 9 bases short, with 6 bases between. The CDR3: CASSIFVEQFF. The CDR3 DNA follows: TGTGCCAGTAGTATCTTTGTTGAGCAGTTCTTC.

This clonotype appeared a few times. The rearrangement uses TRBV5-6 and TRBJ1-3; D is undetermined. The CDR3 loop spans 16 amino acids. The germline V gene has CDR1 SGHDT and CDR2 YYEEEE. V was pared by 1 base and J by 0 bases, with 11 bases between. As DNA, the CDR3 is TGTGCCAGCAGCTTGTGGGCGGTCATCTCTGGAAACACCATATATTTT. It translates to CASSLWAVISGNTIYF.

This clonotype was observed a few times. V usage is TRBV20-1 and J usage is TRBJ2-3; 14 bases agree with TRBD2. Germline assignment: CDR1 DFQATT and CDR2 SNEGSKA (reference sequence). CDR3 length: 17 residues. V lost 5 bases and J lost 1; bases outside the gene matches: 8. The CDR3: CSAPGLAGGWGTDTQYF. The DNA for the CDR3 is TGCAGTGCTCCTGGACTAGCGGGGGGTTGGGGCACAGATACGCAGTATTTT.